This is a list of T cell receptor beta chains from one sample in a study of CD8+ T cells in alopecia areata. Libraries were prepared by immunoSEQ multiplex PCR; TCRdb keeps only in-frame clonotypes and omits some of them. The table shows fewer than 110,000 clones, with 84% occurring only once. This material consisted of CD8+ T cells sorted from blood, taken at week 24, from a patient treated with tofacitinib. Source of these receptors: a human donor with alopecia areata. CDR3s include the opening cysteine and the closing phenylalanine or tryptophan. The order of the fields is clone size, J gene, D gene, V gene, CDR3 protein, CDR3 DNA. A D gene is named only where the DNA matches it firmly. The listing skips clone size in some rows; elsewhere it reads once, few, many or a size class.

medium-sized TRBJ2-7 - TRBV14 CASSQQTRGYEQYF TGTGCCAGCAGCCAACAGACCCGAGGATACGAGCAGTACTTC
once TRBJ1-2 TRBD1 TRBV2 CASSEEATGVYGYTF TGTGCCAGCAGTGAAGAGGCGACAGGGGTCTATGGCTACACCTTC
few TRBJ2-7 - TRBV5-6 CASSLEGIRYEQYF TGTGCCAGCAGCTTGGAAGGGATTCGATACGAGCAGTACTTC
- TRBJ2-3 - TRBV19 CASSSEALTDTQYF TGTGCCAGTAGCTCGGAGGCCCTCACAGATACGCAGTATTTT
few TRBJ1-2 - TRBV21-1 CASSRLGTAYPSYGYTF TGTGCCAGCAGCCGCCTAGGGACAGCCTATCCCTCCTATGGCTACACCTTC
- TRBJ1-5 - TRBV10-2 CASSESRRDQPQHF TGCGCCAGCAGTGAGTCCAGGAGAGATCAGCCCCAGCATTTT
- TRBJ1-2 - TRBV10-3 CAISGGAGVYGYTF TGTGCCATCAGTGGAGGGGCGGGGGTCTATGGCTACACCTTC
once TRBJ2-1 TRBD1 TRBV4-2 CASSLTGGLNNEQFF TGTGCCAGCAGCCTTACAGGGGGCCTGAACAATGAGCAGTTCTTC
- TRBJ1-1 - TRBV27 CASKTRSSGTEAFF TGTGCCAGCAAAACTCGTTCGTCCGGGACTGAAGCTTTCTTT
- TRBJ2-7 - TRBV7-2 CASSLPYGDLHEQYF TGTGCCAGCAGCCTCCCGTACGGGGATCTCCACGAGCAGTACTTC
- TRBJ1-1 TRBD1 TRBV7-6 CASSTGQGLTEAFF TGTGCCAGCAGCACCGGACAGGGCTTGACTGAAGCTTTCTTT
- TRBJ2-6 - TRBV7-9 CASSAPGRSGANVLTF TGTGCCAGCAGCGCCCCCGGACGATCTGGGGCCAACGTCCTGACTTTC
- TRBJ2-5 TRBD2 TRBV7-9 CASSPHAGAIQETQYF TGTGCCAGCAGCCCCCACGCGGGAGCAATCCAAGAGACCCAGTACTTC
- TRBJ2-7 - TRBV29-1 CSVEGPEIGDEQYF TGCAGCGTTGAAGGCCCCGAGATCGGCGACGAGCAGTACTTC
few TRBJ2-3 - TRBV27 CASMRAITDTQYF TGTGCCAGCATGCGGGCCATCACAGATACGCAGTATTTT
- TRBJ2-7 - TRBV5-1 CASSYGRTVAYEQYF TGCGCCAGCAGCTATGGACGGACAGTCGCCTACGAGCAGTACTTC
few TRBJ2-1 TRBD1 TRBV6-5 CASSYSRRDRDNEQFF TGTGCCAGCAGTTACTCACGCCGGGACAGAGACAATGAGCAGTTCTTC
- TRBJ2-7 - TRBV7-8 CASSFPGNYEQYF TGTGCCAGCAGCTTTCCGGGAAACTACGAGCAGTACTTC
- TRBJ2-7 TRBD1 TRBV4-1 CASSQMDRGPEQYF TGCGCCAGCAGCCAGATGGACAGGGGGCCAGAGCAGTACTTC
few TRBJ2-7 - TRBV7-6 CASSPGGWTYEQYF TGTGCCAGCAGCCCGGGGGGCTGGACTTACGAGCAGTACTTC
- TRBJ2-1 - TRBV2 CASSAAGQVNSYNEQFF TGTGCCAGCAGTGCCGCGGGGCAGGTGAACTCCTACAATGAGCAGTTCTTC
- TRBJ2-7 - TRBV18 CASSPEGSYEQYF TGTGCCAGCTCACCCGAGGGATCCTACGAGCAGTACTTC
- TRBJ2-1 TRBD2 TRBV29-1 CSVETSGNYNEQFF TGCAGCGTTGAAACTAGCGGTAACTACAATGAGCAGTTCTTC
- TRBJ2-7 - TRBV6-1 CASSPTGVFTFEQYF TGTGCCAGCAGCCCGACAGGAGTCTTCACTTTCGAGCAGTACTTC
- TRBJ1-2 - TRBV10-3 CAISESTRGSNYGYTF TGTGCCATCAGTGAGTCGACTCGGGGGAGTAACTATGGCTACACCTTC
- TRBJ2-1 TRBD2 TRBV9 CASSVSRTSGINNEQFF TGTGCCAGCAGCGTATCCCGAACTAGCGGGATTAACAATGAGCAGTTCTTC
once TRBJ2-7 - TRBV27 CASSAPGDEQYF TGTGCCAGCAGTGCCCCAGGGGACGAGCAGTACTTC
- TRBJ2-7 - TRBV7-6 CASSLADSYEQYF TGTGCCAGCAGCTTAGCGGATTCCTACGAGCAGTACTTC
- TRBJ2-2 TRBD1 TRBV29-1 CSVADRSNTGELFF TGCAGCGTTGCGGACAGGTCCAACACCGGGGAGCTGTTTTTT
- TRBJ1-4 TRBD1 TRBV11-2 CASSYHSRQGPANEKLFF TGTGCCAGCAGTTACCACTCCCGACAGGGACCGGCTAATGAAAAACTGTTTTTT
- TRBJ2-7 - TRBV10-2 CASSDEVSYEQYF TGCGCCAGCAGTGACGAGGTTTCCTACGAGCAGTACTTC